Detailed here is one T cell receptor (beta chain). This clonotype has more than one count but fewer than ten. No cognate antigen has been identified for it. The sample holds no much larger clone one base away, and base qualities are not on file. These data belong to a study of breast tumors, draining lymph nodes, adjacent tissues (dated by TCRdb to between 2015 and 2016). Some background on the complete study: TCR beta repertoires were compared across tumor, adjacent nontumor tissue and axillary lymph nodes obtained from breast cancer patients. The study was designed to assess the relationships and possible T-cell exchange between tumor, surrounding tissue and draining lymph node repertoires in human breast cancer. The paper's findings and limits, for the study overall: Tumor T-cell repertoires showed less diversity than lymph node repertoires and more diversity than nontumor tissue repertoires, and tumor T-cell repertoires showed preferential V and J gene usage. The data were considered consistent with the idea that most tumor T cells come from the lymph node and then expand in tumor tissue. Rather than being directly demonstrated, the conclusion that tumor T cells originate in lymph nodes was presented as consistent with a hypothesis. In luminal-like breast cancer, tumor and nontumor tissue repertoires resembled each other significantly more than in basal-like breast cancer.

The listed sequencing device is Illumina HiSeq 2000. Multiplex PCR amplification was used to generate the TCR beta chain libraries. The amplified TCR beta chain products were analyzed by high-throughput sequencing. TCRdb itself trimmed the public reads at Q25 with fastp, ran MiXCR and retained productive beta chains. One record per CDR3 amino acid sequence lists the most common genes and DNA. The sample table contains 70,000 to 95,000 distinct CDR3 sequences; only one count was recorded for roughly a fifth of them. The top ten constitute 2% to 3% of the sample. CDR1 and CDR2 were assigned from the germline V gene as MDHEN and SYDVKM. V was cut back by 6 bases and J by 4 bases, leaving a gap of 15 bases between them. From its cysteine to its phenylalanine, the CDR3 spans 14 amino acids. The only DNA kept is the CDR3, 42 bases in frame from the first base. The lymph node samples were taken from the axillary draining lymph nodes of breast cancer patients.

This TCR derives from a female donor with breast cancer. Some clones in this sample may be carry-over from other donors' samples. The chain was built from TRBV28 and TRBJ1-2, with TRBD1 tentatively as D gene (6 bases match). The sequenced sample was axillary lymph node tissue. The CDR3 amino acid sequence is: CASRLTGSTYGYTF. The DNA sequence is TGTGCCAGCAGATTAACAGGGAGTACCTATGGCTACACCTTC.